This T cell receptor (beta chain) was documented in a study of T cell changes during pregnancy in multiple sclerosis. Only in-frame clones appear in the TCRdb table, and some are missing; sequencing was by immunoSEQ multiplex PCR. Of 45,000 to 60,000 clones listed, around 94% are singletons. This CDR3 is built from 14 residues. Trimming stripped 5 bases from V and 5 bases from J, with 12 bases between. Looked up from germline, CDR1 is SGHTA and CDR2 is FQGTGA. This chain uses TRBV7-3 with TRBJ2-2, with D tentatively TRBD2 (6 bases). Sequencing was performed on CD4+ T cells from peripheral blood mononuclear cells, taken before pregnancy. The sequence was collected from a female donor with multiple sclerosis, enrolled in a pregnancy study. For the CDR3, the DNA is TGTGCCAGCAGCATCACCGGAGGGACCGGGGAGCTGTTTTTT. Encoded protein: CASSITGGTGELFF. The full variable domain, completed using reference TRBV7-3 and TRBJ2-2, is GAGVSQTPSNKVTEKGKYVELRCDPISGHTALYWYRQSLGQGPEFLIYFQGTGAADDSGLPNDRFFAVRPEGSVSTLKIQRTERGDSAVYLCASSITGGTGELFFGEGSRLTVL.